The clone carrying this T cell receptor beta chain turned up a few times. What it binds is unknown. TCR alpha and TCR beta cDNA libraries with sample barcodes and UMIs came from 5'RACE using constant-segment primers. TCRdb called the 5' RACE reads again in MiXCR, with one record for every CDR3 protein. The repertoire consists of roughly 350,000 distinct CDR3 sequences, with around 28% occurring once and the leading ten covering about 13%. These data belong to a study of T-cell memory formation after mild COVID-19. General study results and limits: Cross-reactive memory appears to have joined, as suggested by some responding clones showing up in pre-infection memory. Mainly in CM and EM were contracting CD4+ clones; CD8+ were in EMRA. While clones contracting from day 15 to 85 were balanced between CD4 and CD8, later expanders leaned CD4+.

The CDR3 runs to 18 residues. The germline V gene has CDR1 LGHNA and CDR2 YNFKEQ. The V gene end was trimmed by 0 bases and the J gene end by 2 bases; junction bases not matched to a gene: 9. This chain connects TRBV4-2 to TRBJ2-5; TRBD2 matches 10 bases. Specimen: PBMCs or a T cell subset sorted from them (not recorded which). This clonotype was obtained from an adult woman who had mild COVID-19 (a few samples of this study predate the infection). Cell type and time point are not known. The CDR3 DNA reads as TGTGCCAGCAGCCAAGAAAGTCCTAGCGGGGGATGGCAAGAGACCCAGTACTTC. Translated, it gives CASSQESPSGGWQETQYF.